This T cell receptor (beta chain) comes out of a study of memory CD4+ T cells and cytomegalovirus serostatus. Study observations and caveats: Each of 60 to 80 CMV-associated TCRbeta sequences occurred in one to five individuals.

The sort gate was single viable CD3+CD4+CD8-CD45RO+ cells for memory CD4+ T cells. To note about this clone: The antigen is not known.

Profiled with immunoSEQ multiplex PCR; TCRdb holds only in-frame clones, not every one. The sample records approximately 47,000 clones, just under 80% being singletons. The length of the CDR3 is 16 residues. V was cut by 6 bases and J by 5 bases, with 21 bases left in between. Germline CDR1 is SEHNR and CDR2 is FQNEAQ (reference sequence). This chain links TRBV7-9 with TRBJ2-3; D is perhaps TRBD1 or TRBD2 (5 bases each). The sample comprised memory CD4+ T cells from blood. This clonotype was sampled from an adult in good health and CMV-seronegative. CDR3 in amino acids: CASSYYGRDGRDTQYF. In DNA, the CDR3 is TGTGCCAGCAGTTACTATGGCCGGGACGGCCGAGATACGCAGTATTTT.